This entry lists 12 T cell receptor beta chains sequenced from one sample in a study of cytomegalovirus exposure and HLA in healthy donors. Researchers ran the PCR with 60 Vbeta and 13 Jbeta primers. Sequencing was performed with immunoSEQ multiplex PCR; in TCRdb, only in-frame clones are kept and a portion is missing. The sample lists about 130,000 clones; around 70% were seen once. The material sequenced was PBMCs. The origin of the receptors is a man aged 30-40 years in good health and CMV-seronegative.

This CDR3 reads CSAGGTEQYF. DNA for the CDR3: TGCAGTGCTGGCGGCACCGAGCAGTACTTC. The V and J genes are TRBV20-1 and TRBJ2-7; D is undetermined. The germline CDR1 and CDR2 sequences are DFQATT and SNEGSKA (reference sequence). This CDR3 comprises 10 residues. Between the trimmed V and J ends, which lost 5 bases and 6 bases, there was a span of 8 bases.

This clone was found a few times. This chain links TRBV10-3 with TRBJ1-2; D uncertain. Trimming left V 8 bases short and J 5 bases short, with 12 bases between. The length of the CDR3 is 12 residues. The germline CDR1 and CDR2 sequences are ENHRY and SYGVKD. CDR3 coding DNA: TGTGCCATCGGCGGCAATTTTTATGGCTACACCTTC. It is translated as CAIGGNFYGYTF.

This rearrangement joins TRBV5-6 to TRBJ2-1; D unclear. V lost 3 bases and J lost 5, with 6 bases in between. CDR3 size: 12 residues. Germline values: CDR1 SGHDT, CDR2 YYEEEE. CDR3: CASSSTDNEQFF. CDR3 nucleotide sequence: TGTGCCAGCAGCTCAACAGACAATGAGCAGTTCTTC.

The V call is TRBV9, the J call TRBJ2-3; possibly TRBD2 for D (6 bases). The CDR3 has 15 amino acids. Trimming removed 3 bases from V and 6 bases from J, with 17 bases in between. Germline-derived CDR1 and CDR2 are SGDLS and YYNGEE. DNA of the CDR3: TGTGCCAGCAGCGGTCTAGCGACTCGGAGGGATACGCAGTATTTT. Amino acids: CASSGLATRRDTQYF.

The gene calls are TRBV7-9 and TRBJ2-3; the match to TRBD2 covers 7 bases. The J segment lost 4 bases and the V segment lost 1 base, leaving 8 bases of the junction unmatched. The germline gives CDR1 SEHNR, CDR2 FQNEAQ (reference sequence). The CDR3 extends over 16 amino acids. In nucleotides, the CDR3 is TGTGCCAGCAGCTTAGGGGGGGAGGGCCGAGCAGATACGCAGTATTTT. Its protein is CASSLGGEGRADTQYF.

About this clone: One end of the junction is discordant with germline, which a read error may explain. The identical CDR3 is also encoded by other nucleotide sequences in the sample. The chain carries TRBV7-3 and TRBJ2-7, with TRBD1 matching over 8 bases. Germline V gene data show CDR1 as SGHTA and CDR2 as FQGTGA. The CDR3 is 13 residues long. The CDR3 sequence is CASSLNRGYEQYF. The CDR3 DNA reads TGTGCCAGCAGTTTAAACAGGGGGTACGAGCAGTACTTC.

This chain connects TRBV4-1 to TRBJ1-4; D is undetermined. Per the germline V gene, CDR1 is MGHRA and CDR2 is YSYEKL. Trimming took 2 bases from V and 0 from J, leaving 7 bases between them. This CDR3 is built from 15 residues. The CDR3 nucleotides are TGCGCCAGCAGCCAATCCCGGGCAACTAATGAAAAACTGTTTTTT. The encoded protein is CASSQSRATNEKLFF.

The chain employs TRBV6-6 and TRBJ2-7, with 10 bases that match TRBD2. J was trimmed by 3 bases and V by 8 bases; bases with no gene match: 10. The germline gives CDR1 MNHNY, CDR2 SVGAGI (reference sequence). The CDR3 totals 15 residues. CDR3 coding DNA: TGTGCCAGCCGACCTTTAGCGGGGGGCTTCTACGAGCAGTACTTC. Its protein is CASRPLAGGFYEQYF.

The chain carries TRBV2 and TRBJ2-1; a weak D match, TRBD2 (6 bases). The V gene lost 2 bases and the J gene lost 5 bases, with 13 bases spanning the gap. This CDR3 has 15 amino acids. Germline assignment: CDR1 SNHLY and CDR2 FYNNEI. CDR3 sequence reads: CASSETTRSHNEQFF. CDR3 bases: TGTGCCAGCAGTGAAACGACTAGGTCTCACAATGAGCAGTTCTTC.

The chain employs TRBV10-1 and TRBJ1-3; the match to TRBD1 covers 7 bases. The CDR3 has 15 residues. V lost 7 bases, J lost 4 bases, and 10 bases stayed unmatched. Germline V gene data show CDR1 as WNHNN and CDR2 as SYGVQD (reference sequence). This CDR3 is CASTLGQETGNTIYF. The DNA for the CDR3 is TGCGCCAGCACCCTCGGACAGGAGACGGGAAACACCATATATTTT.

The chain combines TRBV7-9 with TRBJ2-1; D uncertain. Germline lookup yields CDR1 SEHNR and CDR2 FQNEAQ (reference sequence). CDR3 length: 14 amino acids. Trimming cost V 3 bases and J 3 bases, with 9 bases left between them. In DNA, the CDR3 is TGTGCCAGCAGCTTCTGGGCTCACTACAATGAGCAGTTCTTC. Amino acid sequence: CASSFWAHYNEQFF.

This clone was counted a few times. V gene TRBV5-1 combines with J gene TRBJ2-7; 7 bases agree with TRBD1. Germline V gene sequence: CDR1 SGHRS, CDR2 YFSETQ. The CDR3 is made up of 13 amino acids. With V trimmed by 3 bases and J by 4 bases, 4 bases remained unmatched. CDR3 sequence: CASSSRTGYEQYF. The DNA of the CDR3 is TGCGCCAGCAGCTCCCGGACAGGATACGAGCAGTACTTC.